Shown below are 22 T cell receptor beta chains from a single sample sequenced in a study of blood T cell repertoires in COVID-19. TCRdb's copy holds only in-frame clones and misses some; the assay was immunoSEQ multiplex PCR. The repertoire consists of more than 200,000 clones, with more than 70% occurring once and the leading ten covering 8.6%. Sequenced: peripheral blood. These receptors were collected from a middle-aged man with active or convalescent COVID-19.

The rearrangement links TRBV2 to TRBJ1-4, with a possible D match to TRBD1 (5 bases). The germline gives CDR1 SNHLY, CDR2 FYNNEI. The ends were cut back, 6 bases at V and 4 bases at J, with 12 bases in the middle. The CDR3 length is 14 residues. The DNA for the CDR3 is TGTGCCAGCAGCCGCGACAGTAATAATGAAAAACTGTTTTTT. Translating it yields CASSRDSNNEKLFF.

This clone showed up just a few times. V usage is TRBV5-8 and J usage is TRBJ1-5; 11 bases are a match to TRBD1. The CDR3 sequence is 15 residues long. The germline V gene encodes CDR1 SGHTS and CDR2 YDEGEE. V lost 1 base to trimming and J lost 8 bases; unmatched junction nucleotides: 5. Written as DNA, the CDR3 is TGTGCCAGCAGCTTGACGGGACAGGGGGGGAAGCCCCAGCATTTT. It specifies CASSLTGQGGKPQHF.

Concerning this clone itself: This CDR3 is also generated by other DNA sequences in the sample. The gene calls are TRBV10-1 and TRBJ1-3; D ambiguous. This CDR3 is built from 15 residues. The V gene lost 0 bases and the J gene lost 0 bases, with 6 bases spanning the gap. Germline assignment: CDR1 WNHNN and CDR2 SYGVQD (reference sequence). CDR3 residues: CASSESGSSGNTIYF. The CDR3 DNA follows: TGCGCCAGCAGTGAGTCGGGCAGCTCTGGAAACACCATATATTTT.

This clone came up once. The rearrangement joins TRBV27 to TRBJ1-5; no firm D call. From germline, CDR1 is MNHEY and CDR2 SMNVEV (reference sequence). V shed 3 bases and J shed 6 bases, with 12 bases lying between them. The CDR3 is made up of 14 amino acids. The CDR3 sequence is CASSFHGSGQPQHF. The CDR3 DNA reads TGTGCCAGCAGTTTTCACGGCAGCGGTCAGCCCCAGCATTTT.

This clone was picked up one time. The V and J genes are TRBV19 and TRBJ2-3, with D possibly TRBD2 on 6 matching bases. Germline lookup yields CDR1 LNHDA and CDR2 SQIVND (reference sequence). CDR3 length: 16 residues. V was trimmed by 3 bases and J by 0 bases, leaving 13 bases between them. In DNA, the CDR3 is TGTGCCAGTAGTATTCTCCCCGGGGGAAGCACAGATACGCAGTATTTT. Amino acids: CASSILPGGSTDTQYF. Using reference TRBV19 and TRBJ2-3 for the parts outside the CDR3, the full variable domain is DGGITQSPKYLFRKEGQNVTLSCEQNLNHDAMYWYRQDPGQGLRLIYYSQIVNDFQKGDIAEGYSVSREKKESFPLTVTSAQKNPTAFYLCASSILPGGSTDTQYFGPGTRLTVL.

The chain carries TRBV5-1 and TRBJ1-3; D uncertain. Germline lookup yields CDR1 SGHRS and CDR2 YFSETQ. Trimming pared 3 bases from V and 3 bases from J, leaving 10 bases between. This CDR3 is built from 14 residues. The CDR3 sequence: CASSSNLDGNTIYF. DNA for the CDR3: TGCGCCAGCAGCTCTAACTTAGATGGAAACACCATATATTTT. The full variable domain, completed using reference TRBV5-1 and TRBJ1-3, is KAGVTQTPRYLIKTRGQQVTLSCSPISGHRSVSWYQQTPGQGLQFLFEYFSETQRNKGNFPGRFSGRQFSNSRSEMNVSTLELGDSALYLCASSSNLDGNTIYFGEGSWLTVV.

This chain uses TRBV4-3 with TRBJ2-5, with a weak D call TRBD1 (5 bases). CDR3 length: 15 amino acids. The V end lost 0 bases, the J end lost 4 bases, and 12 bases lay between the germline ends. Germline CDR1 LGHNA, CDR2 YSLEER. The CDR3 DNA follows: TGCGCCAGCAGCCAAGATGCAGGGCCGAGAGAGACCCAGTACTTC. It encodes CASSQDAGPRETQYF.

This chain uses TRBV19 with TRBJ1-4; D not resolved. The V and J ends lost 5 bases and 3 bases respectively, with 13 bases between them. Germline V lookup: CDR1 LNHDA, CDR2 SQIVND (reference sequence). This CDR3 region has 15 residues. CDR3 nucleotide sequence: TGTGCCAGTAGTTCCGGAGGTATGGCTAATGAAAAACTGTTTTTT. Translation: CASSSGGMANEKLFF.

The rearrangement uses TRBV7-2 and TRBJ2-3; perhaps TRBD1 as D (5 bases). In germline, CDR1 is SGHTA, CDR2 FQGNSA. The CDR3 is 19 amino acids. Trimming removed 5 bases at V and 0 bases at J, with 24 bases between. The CDR3 sequence is CASSPRIGDSSHSTDTQYF. In DNA, the CDR3 is TGTGCCAGCAGCCCCAGAATAGGAGACAGTTCACATAGCACAGATACGCAGTATTTT.

The rearrangement links TRBV7-3 to TRBJ2-2; 9 positions match TRBD2. The V gene's germline CDR1 is SGHTA and CDR2 FQGTGA. This CDR3 is 19 amino acids long. With 2 bases clipped from V and 5 bases from J, the junction kept 15 bases outside the gene matches. The DNA of the CDR3 is TGTGCCAGCAGCTTATTCGCAGCGGGAGGACCGGGAAATACCGGGGAGCTGTTTTTT. As protein: CASSLFAAGGPGNTGELFF.

The chain couples TRBV7-6 to TRBJ1-1; no clear D. V was shortened by 1 base and J by 5 bases, with 17 bases between the two germline ends. Per germline, CDR1 SGHVS and CDR2 FNYEAQ. This CDR3 is 16 amino acids long. The CDR3 DNA is TGTGCCAGCAGCTTAGGTTCAAGCGGAGTTGGAACTGAAGCTTTCTTT. Its translation is CASSLGSSGVGTEAFF.

This clone has more than one count but fewer than ten. V usage is TRBV5-4 and J usage is TRBJ2-7; 7 nucleotides align to TRBD2. CDR3 size: 14 residues. Trimming removed 4 bases from V and 2 bases from J; junction bases left unmatched: 6. Germline CDR1 and CDR2: SGHNT and YYREEE (reference sequence). The DNA of the CDR3 is TGTGCCAGCAGCGCCGCTAGCGGCACCTACGAGCAGTACTTC. Translation: CASSAASGTYEQYF. Looking up the rest from reference TRBV5-4 and TRBJ2-7 gives the full variable domain: ETGVTQSPTHLIKTRGQQVTLRCSSQSGHNTVSWYQQALGQGPQFIFQYYREEENGRGNFPPRFSGLQFPNYSSELNVNALELDDSALYLCASSAASGTYEQYFGPGTRLTVT.

The genes are TRBV5-1 and TRBJ2-5; perhaps TRBD2 as D (6 bases). Germline assignment: CDR1 SGHRS and CDR2 YFSETQ. Trimming removed 0 bases at V and 4 bases at J, with 10 bases between. The CDR3 runs to 14 residues. Here the CDR3 reads CASSLVGGRETQYF. The CDR3 DNA follows: TGCGCCAGCAGCTTGGTAGGAGGGAGAGAGACCCAGTACTTC.

The chain combines TRBV19 with TRBJ2-3, with D maybe TRBD2 (5 bases). Germline CDR1 and CDR2: LNHDA and SQIVND (reference sequence). Between the trimmed V and J ends, which lost 5 bases and 0 bases, there was a span of 15 bases. The CDR3 spans 16 residues. CDR3 residues: CASSPYDYQSTDTQYF. CDR3 DNA: TGTGCCAGTAGTCCCTACGACTACCAAAGCACAGATACGCAGTATTTT.

The chain couples TRBV15 to TRBJ1-5, with 8 bases matching TRBD1. Trimming removed 0 bases from V and 5 bases from J; junction bases left unmatched: 9. There are 17 residues in the CDR3. In germline, CDR1 is LNHNV, CDR2 YYDKDF (reference sequence). CDR3 in amino acids: CATSRDDQGAMYQPQHF. CDR3 DNA: TGTGCCACCAGCAGAGATGACCAGGGGGCGATGTATCAGCCCCAGCATTTT.

The chain joins TRBV6-5 to TRBJ2-5; TRBD2 is a possible D gene (5 bases). The length of the CDR3 is 13 residues. The V gene's germline CDR1 is MNHEY and CDR2 SVGAGI. Trimming stripped 2 bases from V and 5 bases from J, with 9 bases between. Here the CDR3 reads CASSYEGRETQYF. In DNA, the CDR3 is TGTGCCAGCAGTTACGAGGGCCGGGAGACCCAGTACTTC.

V and J are TRBV18 and TRBJ1-1, with D unresolved. There are 13 residues in the CDR3. Trimming removed 4 bases from V and 4 bases from J, with 10 bases in between. The germline V gene has CDR1 KGHSH and CDR2 LQKENI. CDR3 sequence reads: CASSREDGTEAFF. For the CDR3, the DNA is TGTGCCAGCTCACGGGAGGATGGCACTGAAGCTTTCTTT.

This sequence joins TRBV6-6 and TRBJ1-5; tentative D call: TRBD1 (5 bases). The germline gives CDR1 MNHNY, CDR2 SVGAGI (reference sequence). The CDR3 extends over 15 amino acids. The V gene lost 5 bases and the J gene lost 1 base, with 12 bases spanning the gap. The CDR3 coding sequence is TGTGCCAGCAGTCCTGCTGGGGCGAGCAATCAGCCCCAGCATTTT. Translating gives CASSPAGASNQPQHF.

This clone turned up a few times. The chain couples TRBV19 to TRBJ1-5, with 8 positions matching TRBD1. The CDR3 spans 14 residues. Germline V gene data show CDR1 as LNHDA and CDR2 as SQIVND (reference sequence). The junction had 7 bases not matched to a gene; V was cut back by 5 bases and J by 7 bases. For the CDR3, the DNA is TGTGCCAGTAGTTTCCAGACAGGGGAACAGCCCCAGCATTTT. It yields the protein CASSFQTGEQPQHF.

The J gene is TRBJ1-4, the V gene TRBV30; TRBD1 might be the D (6 bases). Germline V lookup: CDR1 GTSNPN, CDR2 SVGIG (reference sequence). V dropped 2 bases and J dropped 0 bases, with 16 bases sitting between them. The CDR3 totals 17 residues. The CDR3 here is CAWSPLLGAPTNEKLFF. The DNA of the CDR3 is TGTGCCTGGAGTCCACTTCTGGGGGCCCCAACTAATGAAAAACTGTTTTTT.

The chain joins TRBV3-1 (or the pseudogene TRBV3-2) to TRBJ2-7; 11 bases line up with TRBD2. The CDR3 has 16 amino acids. V lost 1 base and J lost 4; bases outside the gene matches: 6. Germline CDR1 LGHDT, CDR2 YNNKEL (reference sequence). The CDR3 is CASSQGPSGRWYEQYF. The CDR3 DNA is TGTGCCAGCAGCCAAGGACCTAGCGGGAGGTGGTACGAGCAGTACTTC.

This chain joins TRBV21-1 and TRBJ2-7; the table's D call, TRBD2, has no DNA check behind it. TRBV21-1 is tagged as a pseudogene. The CDR3 has 15 residues. This chain's CDR3 is CASSTRTSGNYEQYF. The DNA for the CDR3 is TGTGCCAGCAGCACCCGGACTAGCGGGAACTACGAGCAGTACTTC.